This note documents a single T cell receptor (beta chain) sequence. Its antigen is not identified. These data belong to a study of vaccination effects on CD4 cells after COVID-19. About the research overall: Prior to sequencing, the ViraFEST assay stimulated PBMC with viral peptide pools, which expanded the antigen-specific CD4+ T cells. Post-vaccine sampling occurred a median 72 days after the second dose.

The protocol was immunoSEQ multiplex PCR, while the TCRdb copy is restricted to in-frame clones and leaves out a portion. The sample has 50,000 to 80,000 clones, roughly 80% seen once; the top ten hold roughly 2.2%. Having been cultured for roughly 10 days, the cells underwent CD4+ T cell isolation. Participants each got two BNT162b2 or mRNA-1273 vaccine doses. Notes on the study in general: Only a few convalescent patients and no early post-infection timepoints featured in the study. Researchers report that only 1 of 255 vaccine-induced clones in healthy vaccinees cross-reacted with common cold coronaviruses.

CDR1 and CDR2 (germline): MNHNS, SASEGT. V was cut by 3 bases and J by 0 bases, with 9 bases left in between. The CDR3 runs to 15 residues. This receptor was identified in a human donor who received a COVID-19 vaccine. The genes are TRBV6-1 and TRBJ1-3; D uncertain. The sequences come from CD4+ T cells from PBMCs cultured without peptide, collected after COVID-19 vaccination. CDR3 DNA sequence: TGTGCCAGCAGTGACCCGGCGGGCTCTGGAAACACCATATATTTT. This sequence encodes CASSDPAGSGNTIYF.